Included here is one T cell receptor beta chain sequence, with context. This clonotype was seen a few times. Its binding antigen is unknown. No qualities accompany the bases; no much larger clone lies one base away. The sample is drawn from a study of identical twins (dated by TCRdb to the mid-2010s). In the study overall: To test whether fetal clonotypes persist, the study used deep sequencing on TCR alpha and beta repertoires from monozygotic twins, unrelated adults of various ages, and cord blood. Replicate twin experiments were performed at different times using different library preparation protocols to rule out contamination. Summary of the overall study and its limitations: Because the same donors could not be followed over many years, conclusions were based on cross-sectional statistical analysis. Abundant cord blood beta clonotypes had fewer insertions, young adult naive repertoires showed a similar but weaker trend, and memory repertoires showed no such trend. Compared with coincidental sharing between unrelated individuals, out-of-frame TCR alpha sequences shared between twins had an excess of sequences with low generation probability. In monozygotic twins, recombination models systematically underestimated out-of-frame TCR alpha sharing, but the models matched the sharing seen between unrelated individuals. Invariant T cells such as MAIT and iNKT could partly confound zero-insertion analyses, though diverse VJ usage argued against this for most clonotypes. A weaker excess of twin sharing was found in beta out-of-frame sequences because the signal-to-noise ratio was lowered by fewer shared sequences.

Only healthy Caucasian donors were included. The CDR1 and CDR2 encoded by the germline V gene are MGHDK and SYGVNS. The cysteine opens and the phenylalanine closes a CDR3 of 16 amino acids. The read is trimmed to its CDR3 DNA, 48 bases read in frame from base 1. The germline ends are 20 bases apart after V is trimmed by 1 base and J by 7 bases. Receptors were amplified or captured by 5' RACE. The sequencer listed for this sample is Illumina HiSeq 2000. Template switching added a universal primer binding site, and the final cDNA carried a unique molecular identifier that allowed TCR cDNA molecules to be counted accurately. First-strand cDNA for TCR alpha and beta chains was synthesized from specific primers in the conserved constant-segment region. Each cDNA library was double barcoded, with a SMART-Mk sample barcode plus Illumina barcodes, to control for contamination. Two successive PCR steps introduced TruSeq adapter sequences along with Illumina sample barcodes. TCR alpha and beta cDNA libraries were sequenced on the Illumina HiSeq platform with custom primers. On the study's bioinformatics: MiGEC processed the raw reads to extract unique molecular identifiers, while MiXCR was used to determine the CDR3 positions. Recombination models were inferred per individual with the repgenHMM and IGoR tools using an EM algorithm. Shared clonotype analysis was performed with the tcR package in R, normalizing sharing by the product of cloneset sizes. To study raw recombination free of thymic and clonal selection effects, out-of-frame nonproductive sequences were analyzed. Through fastp at Q25 and MiXCR, TCRdb rebuilt clones from the public reads, retaining in-frame beta chains. Rows are combined by CDR3 protein, so each entry shows the most common genes and DNA. The V and J calls here are based on TCRdb, not the publication. The sample has around 1.7 million distinct CDR3 sequences on record, around 29% of them singletons. The ten largest clones add up to approximately 0.29% of the sample.

This TCR was sampled from a newborn girl in good health. Sequences were obtained from cord blood. The chain is assembled from TRBV25-1 and TRBJ2-7; the D gene identity is not certain. The DNA is TGTGCCAGCAGTGAATTAGGCGGTTCAAGGCTGAGGGAGCAGTACTTC. Translated, it reads CASSELGGSRLREQYF.